What follows are 4 T cell receptor beta chains derived from one specimen sequenced in a study of blood T cell repertoires in COVID-19. Generated by immunoSEQ multiplex PCR, the TCRdb table keeps only in-frame clones and is missing some. The table includes under 250,000 clones, about 82% detected once. Material for sequencing was peripheral blood. All receptors come from a woman aged 55-70 years with active or convalescent COVID-19.

In this sample, this clone turned up once. This CDR3 is CASSSLALQGSYEQYF. The CDR3 DNA follows: TGTGCCAGCAGCTCACTAGCGTTGCAGGGGTCCTACGAGCAGTACTTC. V is TRBV7-9 and J is TRBJ2-7; D may be TRBD2 (7 bases). Trimming took off 4 bases at V and 1 base at J, with 17 bases between the two ends. The CDR3 sequence is 16 residues long. Germline CDR1 SEHNR, CDR2 FQNEAQ (reference sequence).

The CDR3 coding sequence is TGTGCCAGCAGTTACACCATGGGCGGGACCCTTCACTACGAGCAGTACTTC. This gives the protein CASSYTMGGTLHYEQYF. The rearrangement links TRBV6-2 or TRBV6-3 to TRBJ2-7; possibly TRBD2 for D (6 bases). Germline assignment: CDR1 MNHEY and CDR2 SVGEGT. The CDR3 has 17 residues. With 2 bases removed from V and 3 bases from J, the gap between germline ends came to 20 bases.

The chain carries TRBV30 and TRBJ1-5; D is possibly TRBD1 (5 bases). V was trimmed by 0 bases and J by 7 bases, leaving 10 bases between them. The V gene's germline CDR1 is GTSNPN and CDR2 SVGIG (reference sequence). The CDR3 is 13 amino acids. CDR3 nucleotide sequence: TGTGCCTGGAGTGTACGGGGGGAACAGCCCCAGCATTTT. Its protein product is CAWSVRGEQPQHF.

This clone was observed a handful of times. The chain joins TRBV30 to TRBJ2-2, with TRBD1 identical over 7 bases. Germline values: CDR1 GTSNPN, CDR2 SVGIG (reference sequence). The CDR3 is 16 amino acids. V was clipped by 3 bases and J by 0 bases; unmatched bases: 7. For the CDR3, the DNA is TGTGCCTGGAGAGGGAAGGGGACAGCGAACACCGGGGAGCTGTTTTTT. Residues: CAWRGKGTANTGELFF.